This T cell receptor (beta chain) came from a study of T cells in Graves' hyperthyroidism and ophthalmopathy. The CDR3 regions of TCR beta were amplified from RNA transcripts. First-round RT-PCR of the TCR CDR3 relied on the HTBI primer set. Via MiXCR, TCRdb re-called the multiplex PCR reads, giving one row per CDR3 protein. Of about 52,000 distinct CDR3 sequences in the sample, approximately 48% were seen once. This clonotype was found once. Uncontrolled infections, other autoimmune diseases, pregnancy or lactation led to exclusion of patients. Clinical symptoms, serum thyroxine, TRAb, thyroid ultrasound and orbital computed tomography informed diagnoses. This CDR3 is 16 amino acids long. CDR1 and CDR2 (germline): LNHDA, SQIVND (reference sequence). The J segment lost 9 bases and the V segment lost 3 bases, leaving 15 bases of the junction unmatched.

The receptor comes from a woman aged 45-65 years with Graves' ophthalmopathy. The chain is built from TRBV19 and TRBJ2-5; 8 positions match TRBD1. Source material: blood. The CDR3 region is CASSMWRQGLGQPQYF. As DNA, the CDR3 is TGTGCCAGTAGTATGTGGCGACAGGGGCTTGGTCAGCCCCAGTACTTC.